This T cell receptor (beta chain) is from a study of blood T cell repertoires in COVID-19 (dated by TCRdb to the early 2020s). Concerning the study at large: Samples from collaborators originated in the United States, Italy and Spain and spanned both the acute and convalescent phases of COVID-19. The material from the prospective study consisted of cDNA or gDNA derived from T cells, B-cell-depleted T cells, or PBMCs. Subjects who had been exposed to COVID-19, were actively infected with it, or had recovered from it provided the deeply sampled blood TCRbeta repertoires that made up the dataset. The repertoires were made available in a free public database intended to serve as a resource for research on the immune response to SARS-CoV-2. The samples were drawn from the first 160 participants of the ongoing ImmuneRACE study and from 1,200 or so subjects provided by 6 global collaborators. The sample metadata nearly always contained a de-identified subject ID, COVID-19 status, age in years and sex. Where HLA class I and class II types were available, the types were taken from metadata supplied by the sample provider, not from assay-based typing. The study at large found these results: The amount of clinical and demographic metadata varied by source and participant and was provided uncurated.

As to this clone: Which antigen it targets is not known. Per-nucleotide qualities are absent, and no much larger clonotype sits a single base away.

In the prospective study, participants were 18 to 89 years old, resided in about two dozen geographic areas of the United States, and were enrolled through a virtual design. In the prospective study, participants were assigned to cohorts based on the clinical history participants reported in a screening survey and a study questionnaire. Recovered participants in ImmuneRACE Cohort 3 were defined by two consecutive negative NP/OP PCR tests, clearance by a healthcare professional, or resolution of symptoms. In the prospective study, whole blood, serum and a nasopharyngeal or oropharyngeal swab were collected from each participant by mobile phlebotomists. Over a roughly 2-month period, participants in the prospective study had the option of providing additional blood draws and questionnaires. Before DNA extraction, prospective study blood samples were shipped either frozen or at room temperature. TCRbeta CDR3 regions were amplified from genomic DNA by means of the immunoSEQ Assay, a bias-controlled multiplex PCR. The source study handled its data this way. The number of nucleated cells in each sample was estimated by amplification of reference gene primers within the assay. To quantify the absolute abundance of each unique TCRbeta CDR3 rearrangement, sequence reads were collapsed and filtered. Productive Simpson clonality was computed per sample as the square root of Simpson's diversity index over productive rearrangements. The table comes from immuneACCESS by way of TCRdb, which keeps in-frame sequences with V and J called. Part of the clones is missing from these tables; in studies checked, under half for an unresolved V gene and the rest for unknown reasons. V and J calls and clone size are given by that table; D and trimming were obtained from the DNA. In all, the sample holds around 160,000 clones, and approximately 88% of those were seen once. The ten largest clones take up roughly 13% of the sample.

CDR1 is given as KGHSH and CDR2 as LQKENI, both from the germline V gene. Trimming removed 1 base from V and 0 bases from J, leaving 13 bases between the germline ends. There are 17 amino acids in the CDR3, from cysteine to phenylalanine inclusive. This entry keeps only the CDR3 DNA: 51 bases, framed from base 1. This receptor was obtained from a woman aged 60-75 years who had recovered from COVID-19. Sequencing input: PBMCs or T cells enriched from blood (not recorded which). This sequence uses TRBV18 and TRBJ1-3; the D gene remains uncertain. The CDR3 here reads CASSPRNAFPSGNTIYF. The nucleotides are TGTGCCAGCTCACCACGTAATGCGTTCCCCTCTGGAAACACCATATATTTT.